A selection of T cell receptor beta chains follows, all from one sample in a study of CD8 T cells in Susac syndrome. TCRdb re-called the immunoSEQ multiplex PCR reads through MiXCR, storing one row per CDR3 protein. The repertoire includes some 220,000 distinct CDR3 sequences, about 95% of them detected once, and 0.085% to 0.1% sits in the top ten. What was sequenced was CD4+ T cells from PBMCs. The source of these receptors is a human donor with multiple sclerosis. The CDR3 runs from the conserved cysteine through the conserved F or W. The D gene is left open where the match is weak. Not every row has a clone size; where given, it reads once, few, many or a size class.

J	length	D	size	V	CDR3	DNA
TRBJ2-5	14	.	.	TRBV7-3	CASSLGGTPETQYF	TGTGCCAGCAGCTTGGGCGGGACCCCAGAGACCCAGTACTTC
TRBJ2-1	12	.	.	TRBV4-2	CASSQDNNEQFF	TGTGCCAGCAGCCAAGACAACAATGAGCAGTTCTTC
TRBJ2-7	11	.	once	TRBV7-2	CASSIRVEQYF	TGTGCCAGCAGCATCAGGGTCGAGCAGTACTTC
TRBJ1-2	12	TRBD1	.	TRBV12-3/TRBV12-4	CASSGTGHGYTF	TGTGCCAGCAGTGGGACAGGGCATGGCTACACCTTC
TRBJ1-6	16	.	.	TRBV7-9	CASSLWRPSGNSPLHF	TGTGCCAGCAGCTTATGGAGGCCAAGTGGTAATTCACCCCTCCACTTT
TRBJ2-2	15	.	.	TRBV7-3	CASSPGHTNTGELFF	TGTGCCAGCAGCCCGGGTCATACGAACACCGGGGAGCTGTTTTTT
TRBJ2-7	12	.	.	TRBV2	CASRPTSYEQYF	TGTGCCAGCAGGCCCACTAGCTACGAGCAGTACTTC
TRBJ2-7	12	.	once	TRBV24-1	CATEDNNYEQYF	TGTGCCACCGAGGACAACAACTACGAGCAGTACTTC
TRBJ2-2	12	TRBD2	once	TRBV6-5	CASMRETGELFF	TGTGCCAGCATGCGGGAGACCGGGGAGCTGTTTTTT
TRBJ1-2	15	TRBD1	.	TRBV29-1	CSVANLDRGIRGYTF	TGCAGCGTTGCAAACTTGGACAGGGGTATTAGAGGCTACACCTTC
TRBJ2-7	18	.	.	TRBV1	CTSSQGVWEPSRSYEQYF	TGCACCAGCAGCCAAGGAGTGTGGGAACCGTCAAGAAGCTACGAGCAGTACTTC
TRBJ2-3	13	.	.	TRBV3-1	CASSETVTNTQYF	TGTGCCAGCAGCGAGACAGTCACGAATACGCAGTATTTT
TRBJ2-7	12	.	.	TRBV5-1	CASAEQGGEQYF	TGCGCCAGCGCGGAACAGGGCGGCGAGCAGTACTTC
TRBJ2-7	15	TRBD2	once	TRBV5-4	CASSSTSGRAHEQYF	TGTGCCAGCAGCTCCACTAGCGGGAGGGCCCACGAGCAGTACTTC
TRBJ2-1	14	TRBD1	.	TRBV11-1	CASSQGTGLVEQFF	TGTGCCAGCAGCCAAGGGACAGGGTTGGTTGAGCAGTTCTTC
TRBJ2-2	18	TRBD1	.	TRBV2	CASSLDREIRANTGELFF	TGTGCCAGCAGTCTTGACAGGGAGATTAGAGCGAACACCGGGGAGCTGTTTTTT
TRBJ1-2	10	.	.	TRBV29-1	CSVHSYGYTF	TGCAGCGTTCACTCCTATGGCTACACCTTC
TRBJ1-2	13	.	.	TRBV4-2	CASSRRGEYGYTF	TGTGCCAGCAGCCGCCGGGGTGAATATGGCTACACCTTC
TRBJ2-1	13	TRBD2	.	TRBV2	CASSEERGHEQFF	TGTGCCAGCAGTGAAGAGCGGGGACATGAGCAGTTCTTC
TRBJ2-1	13	.	.	TRBV29-1	CSADWSSYNEQFF	TGCAGCGCTGACTGGAGCTCCTACAATGAGCAGTTCTTC
TRBJ2-5	13	.	.	TRBV9	CASSGTKQETQYF	TGTGCCAGCAGCGGGACCAAACAAGAGACCCAGTACTTC
TRBJ2-7	17	TRBD1	.	TRBV12-3/TRBV12-4	CASSSPPGTGFAYEQYF	TGTGCCAGCAGTTCTCCACCCGGGACAGGGTTCGCCTACGAGCAGTACTTC
TRBJ2-3	14	.	.	TRBV29-1	CSVRPRGGTDTQYF	TGCAGCGTTAGGCCCAGGGGAGGCACAGATACGCAGTATTTT
TRBJ2-5	14	.	once	TRBV30	CAWRGDDRRETQYF	TGTGCCTGGAGGGGGGACGACAGGAGAGAGACCCAGTACTTC
TRBJ2-1	14	TRBD1	.	TRBV20-1	CSAREGTAYNEQFF	TGCAGTGCTAGAGAAGGGACAGCCTACAATGAGCAGTTCTTC
TRBJ1-1	13	.	.	TRBV2	CASNSPQNTEAFF	TGTGCCAGCAACTCACCCCAGAACACTGAAGCTTTCTTT
TRBJ2-7	12	.	.	TRBV3-1	CASSPRKTEQYF	TGTGCCAGCAGCCCAAGGAAAACCGAGCAGTACTTC
TRBJ2-1	14	.	.	TRBV7-2	CASSLNVVFGEQFF	TGTGCCAGCAGCTTAAATGTGGTATTTGGCGAGCAGTTCTTC
TRBJ2-1	15	.	once	TRBV3-1	CASSQFGHPYNEQFF	TGTGCCAGCAGCCAATTTGGACATCCCTACAATGAGCAGTTCTTC
TRBJ2-4	17	.	.	TRBV12-2	CASRSGLAGVAKNIQYF	TGTGCAAGTCGCTCGGGACTAGCGGGCGTAGCCAAAAACATTCAGTACTTC
TRBJ1-2	15	.	.	TRBV4-1	CASSRSPGQGYGYTF	TGCGCCAGCAGCCGCTCGCCGGGACAAGGGTATGGCTACACCTTC
TRBJ2-1	14	TRBD1	once	TRBV4-2	CASRRDRGGNEQFF	TGTGCCAGCAGGCGGGACAGGGGAGGTAATGAGCAGTTCTTC
TRBJ2-5	14	.	.	TRBV4-1	CASSQDDRKETQYF	TGCGCCAGCAGCCAAGATGACCGGAAAGAGACCCAGTACTTC
TRBJ2-7	11	.	.	TRBV20-1	CSARSQYEQYF	TGCAGTGCTAGATCCCAGTACGAGCAGTACTTC
TRBJ1-2	14	TRBD1	.	TRBV9	CASSASGQYYGYTF	TGTGCCAGCAGCGCCTCGGGACAGTACTATGGCTACACCTTC
TRBJ2-3	12	.	.	TRBV7-6	CASSLEQGSQYF	TGTGCCAGCAGCTTAGAGCAGGGGTCGCAGTATTTT
TRBJ1-2	15	.	once	TRBV14	CASSQDGRNFYGYTF	TGTGCCAGCAGCCAAGACGGACGGAATTTCTATGGCTACACCTTC
TRBJ1-5	14	TRBD1	.	TRBV20-1	CSAETGGANQPQHF	TGCAGTGCTGAAACAGGGGGCGCAAATCAGCCCCAGCATTTT
TRBJ2-3	16	TRBD2	.	TRBV7-2	CASSLERGRRTDTQYF	TGTGCCAGCAGCTTAGAACGCGGGAGGCGAACAGATACGCAGTATTTT
TRBJ2-2	15	.	.	TRBV5-1	CASSLATGSAGELFF	TGCGCCAGCAGCTTGGCGACGGGATCAGCCGGGGAGCTGTTTTTT
TRBJ2-7	14	.	once	TRBV6-6	CASSSQTGLYEQYF	TGTGCCAGCAGTTCCCAGACTGGGCTCTACGAGCAGTACTTC
TRBJ2-7	15	TRBD2	.	TRBV5-4	CASSLARGTSYEQYF	TGTGCCAGCAGCTTGGCACGAGGGACTAGCTACGAGCAGTACTTC
TRBJ2-5	15	.	.	TRBV7-7	CASSIGLDRQETQYF	TGTGCTAGCAGCATCGGACTCGACCGTCAAGAGACCCAGTACTTC
TRBJ2-3	15	TRBD2	.	TRBV5-4	CASREGLAGTDTQYF	TGTGCCAGCAGGGAGGGACTAGCGGGCACAGATACGCAGTATTTT
TRBJ2-1	15	TRBD1	.	TRBV14	CASSQESGQVLKQFF	TGTGCCAGCAGCCAAGAATCGGGACAGGTACTAAAGCAGTTCTTC